This TCR beta chain was captured by sequencing in a study of response to subunit inactivated influenza vaccine. Study observations and caveats: There was a suggestion from the authors that each seasonal influenza vaccination recruits few new T cells.

Note on this clonotype: Its antigen is not known.

One entry per CDR3 protein, called by TCRdb with MiXCR from the RT-PCR reads. The sample lists 530,000 or so distinct CDR3 sequences, 14% occurring once. The material sequenced was PBMCs from blood, taken 12 days after vaccination. This TCR was recovered from a man aged 45-60 years who received an inactivated influenza vaccine.

The DNA of the CDR3 is TGTGCCAGCAGCTTAGCGATGGCTAGCGGGGGAGCGCAGTATTTT. It translates to CASSLAMASGGAQYF. This chain connects TRBV7-2 to TRBJ2-3; 10 nucleotides match TRBD2. There are 15 residues in the CDR3. Germline V CDR1 and CDR2: SGHTA, FQGNSA. Germline trimming cut 0 bases from V and 10 bases from J; bases unmatched to any gene: 7.